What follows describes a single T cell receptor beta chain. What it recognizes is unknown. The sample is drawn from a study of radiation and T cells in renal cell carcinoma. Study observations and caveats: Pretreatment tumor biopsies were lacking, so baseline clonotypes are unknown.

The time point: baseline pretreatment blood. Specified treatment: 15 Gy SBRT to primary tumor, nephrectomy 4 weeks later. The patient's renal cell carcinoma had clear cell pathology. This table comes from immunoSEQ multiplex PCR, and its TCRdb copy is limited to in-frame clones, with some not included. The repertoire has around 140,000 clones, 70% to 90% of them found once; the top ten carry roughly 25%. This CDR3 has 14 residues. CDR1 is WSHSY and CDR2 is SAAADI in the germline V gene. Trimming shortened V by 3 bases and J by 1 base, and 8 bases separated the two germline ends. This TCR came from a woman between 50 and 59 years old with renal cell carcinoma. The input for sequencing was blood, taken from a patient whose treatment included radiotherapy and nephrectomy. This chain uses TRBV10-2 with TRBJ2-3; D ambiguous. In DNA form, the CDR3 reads TGCGCCAGCAGTGATTCGTCCGGCACAGATACGCAGTATTTT. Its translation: CASSDSSGTDTQYF.